This TCR beta chain was obtained from a study of shared clonotypes between healthy human individuals. Study-wide results and caveats: The small donor group covered limited genetic and exposure diversity.

The CDR3 has 13 amino acids. Trimming removed 0 bases from V and 4 bases from J, with 7 bases in between. CDR1 is LGHNA, CDR2 YNFKEQ, per germline. The replicate PCRs on unsorted PBMC were given 250 to 300 ng DNA, which is tens of thousands of T cell genomes. Sequencing was performed with immunoSEQ multiplex PCR; in TCRdb, only in-frame clones are kept and a portion is missing. The data contain a few hundred thousand clones, 79% of them singletons. Concerning this clone itself: Its antigen is still unknown.

Study donors comprised healthy, HIV-negative adults devoid of recent acute infection or vaccination. Samples left unsorted employed approximately 83 million PBMCs for genomic DNA. The source is a woman aged 40 to 50 in good health. Some clones in this sample may be carry-over from other donors' samples. Sequencing was done on a sample of PBMCs. The chain employs TRBV4-2 and TRBJ2-7; no clear D. The CDR3 loop reads CASSQDRAYEQYF. CDR3 nucleotide sequence: TGTGCCAGCAGCCAAGATAGGGCTTACGAGCAGTACTTC.